The rows below give T cell receptor beta chains drawn from one sample of a study of T-cell memory formation after mild COVID-19. Each CDR3 protein is one row after TCRdb ran MiXCR on the 5' RACE reads. This sample yields 170,000 or so distinct CDR3 sequences, of which about 22% are seen a single time; 23% belongs to the top ten. Sequencing used PBMCs or a T cell subset sorted from them (not recorded which). The source is an adult woman who had mild COVID-19 (a few samples of this study predate the infection). Cell type and time point are not known. Each CDR3 is given with its conserved first and last residue. The order of the fields is D gene, J gene, clone size, V gene, CDR3 DNA, CDR3 protein. A D gene is named only where the DNA matches it firmly. The listing skips clone size in some rows; elsewhere it reads once, few, many or a size class.

.,TRBJ2-6,few,TRBV6-2/TRBV6-3,TGTGCCAGCAGCCCACCTCCTATGATCTCTGGGGCCAACGTCCTGACTTTC,CASSPPPMISGANVLTF
.,TRBJ1-5,many,TRBV9,TGTGCCAGCAGCGTAGGTGGCGGAAATCAGCCCCAGCATTTT,CASSVGGGNQPQHF
.,TRBJ2-7,few,TRBV20-1,TGCAGTGCTAGAGATCAGGGTATAGAGCAGTACTTC,CSARDQGIEQYF
TRBD1,TRBJ2-7,.,TRBV28,TGTGCCAGCACCCCCGCGGACAGGTTTCAACGGGTCCCCTACGAGCAGTACTTC,CASTPADRFQRVPYEQYF
.,TRBJ1-4,.,TRBV9,TGTGCCAGCAGCGTAGGTGGGGGCTTTGAAAAACTGTTTTTT,CASSVGGGFEKLFF
TRBD1,TRBJ2-7,.,TRBV7-9,TGTGCCAGCAGCCCGAGCCCGGGACAGGGACCCTCCTACGAGCAGTACTTC,CASSPSPGQGPSYEQYF
TRBD1,TRBJ2-5,.,TRBV7-2,TGTGCCAGCAGCTCCCCCGGTGGGACAGGTGGACAAGAGACCCAGTACTTC,CASSSPGGTGGQETQYF
.,TRBJ1-2,.,TRBV7-9,TGTGCCAGCAGCCAACAGGTCAACTATGGCTACACCTTC,CASSQQVNYGYTF
.,TRBJ1-2,few,TRBV29-1,TGCAGCGTGCAACCCGGGGACACTCTTTACACCTTC,CSVQPGDTLYTF
.,TRBJ2-3,few,TRBV9,TGTGCCAGCAGCGTAGGCTCATGGGGCTACACAGATACGCAGTATTTT,CASSVGSWGYTDTQYF
TRBD2,TRBJ2-7,few,TRBV7-2,TGTGCCAGCAGCTTAGGAGGCGGGACTAGCTACGAGCAGTACTTC,CASSLGGGTSYEQYF
.,TRBJ2-2,few,TRBV6-2/TRBV6-3,TGTGCCAGCACCCTATATGGATTGAACACCGGGGAGCTGTTTTTT,CASTLYGLNTGELFF
.,TRBJ1-1,few,TRBV29-1,TGCAGCGTTGAAACTCCCACTAGCACTGAAGCTTTCTTT,CSVETPTSTEAFF
.,TRBJ2-3,.,TRBV4-3,TGCGCCAGAAGCCAAGTAGGAGATACGCAGTATTTT,CARSQVGDTQYF
.,TRBJ2-7,few,TRBV5-1,TGCGCCAGCAGCCACCTCGGGGGCGAAGGCATCTACGAGCAGTACTTC,CASSHLGGEGIYEQYF
TRBD2,TRBJ2-1,few,TRBV29-1,TGCAGCGCTAGGGGTAGCGGGAGTTTTTACAATGAGCAGTTCTTC,CSARGSGSFYNEQFF
TRBD2,TRBJ2-2,few,TRBV2,TGTGCCAGCAGTGAACCCCGGACTAGCGGGAGGGAGTATATGGTTGCCGGGGAGCTGTTTTTT,CASSEPRTSGREYMVAGELFF
.,TRBJ2-7,.,TRBV7-9,TGTGCCAGCAGCTCCGTCCCCTACGAGCAGTACTTC,CASSSVPYEQYF
.,TRBJ2-7,many,TRBV28,TGTGCCAGCAGTTCCTATTACGAGCAGTACTTC,CASSSYYEQYF
.,TRBJ1-1,.,TRBV7-6,TGTGCCAGCAGCTCAGGACGTCCGGGTGTCGCTTTCTTT,CASSSGRPGVAFF
.,TRBJ2-1,few,TRBV11-1,TGTGCCAGCAGCTTATATTGGACTACGCTTGCCGAGGGCGGGGATGAGCAGTTCTTC,CASSLYWTTLAEGGDEQFF
.,TRBJ2-2,.,TRBV20-1,TGCAGTGCTAAGCCCGGGACCGGGGAGCTGTTTTTT,CSAKPGTGELFF
.,TRBJ2-3,.,TRBV10-3,TGTGCCATCAGTGAGCCGAAGTTTACAGGGTCCACAGATACGCAGTATTTT,CAISEPKFTGSTDTQYF
TRBD1,TRBJ1-4,once,TRBV6-6,TGTGCCAGCAGCTACCTGGGTTCACAGGGGGGGGAAAAACTGTTTTTT,CASSYLGSQGGEKLFF
.,TRBJ2-7,few,TRBV12-3/TRBV12-4,TGTGCCAGCAGTATCTCCGGGACCCACGGCGAGCAGTACTTC,CASSISGTHGEQYF
.,TRBJ2-7,.,TRBV29-1,TGCAGCGTTGTGGTGGCTAGCGAACCCTACGAGCAGTACTTC,CSVVVASEPYEQYF
.,TRBJ2-1,few,TRBV2,TGTGCCAGCAGAGGGCCCGGGACCTTTGGAAGCAATGAGCAGTTCTTC,CASRGPGTFGSNEQFF
TRBD1,TRBJ1-1,few,TRBV5-4,TGTGCCAGCATCAGGCTCGGGACAGGGGTTTCCACTGAAGCTTTCTTT,CASIRLGTGVSTEAFF
TRBD1,TRBJ1-2,few,TRBV6-5,TGTGCCAGCGGGACAGGGGGCTATGGCTACACCTTC,CASGTGGYGYTF
.,TRBJ1-4,many,TRBV18,TGTGCCAGCTCACCTAAACGAGGCGGAGATCCAACTAATGAAAAACTGTTTTTT,CASSPKRGGDPTNEKLFF
.,TRBJ2-2,.,TRBV7-9,TGTGCCAGCAGCCCGCTAGCGAGGAACACCGGGGAGCTGTTTTTT,CASSPLARNTGELFF
.,TRBJ2-2,.,TRBV7-9,TGTGCCAGCAGCTTAGTCTCAAGCCTGAACACCGGGGAGCTGTTTTTT,CASSLVSSLNTGELFF
TRBD1,TRBJ2-7,few,TRBV6-5,TGTGCCAGCAGTAGCACGGGACAGTACGAGCAGTACTTC,CASSSTGQYEQYF
.,TRBJ2-2,.,TRBV7-7,TGTGCCGTCCTGGGGGGGGGCCACACCGGGGAGCTGTTTTTT,CAVLGGGHTGELFF
.,TRBJ2-1,.,TRBV2,TGTGCCAGCGGGTACAGGCGCTATGAGCAGTTCTTC,CASGYRRYEQFF
.,TRBJ2-4,.,TRBV7-9,TGTGCCAGCAGCTTAGCCTGGACTGACATTCAGTACTTC,CASSLAWTDIQYF
.,TRBJ2-7,few,TRBV5-6,TGTGCCAGCAGCGTACAGATCTACGAGCAGTACTTC,CASSVQIYEQYF
TRBD1,TRBJ1-5,.,TRBV2,TGTGCCAGCAGTGAATTTGGGACGGACAGGCGTCAGCCCCAGCATTTT,CASSEFGTDRRQPQHF
.,TRBJ2-4,few,TRBV7-8,TGTGCCAGCAGCTTACCGACAACCGCCACAGACATTCAGTACTTC,CASSLPTTATDIQYF
.,TRBJ2-3,.,TRBV6-2/TRBV6-3,TGTGCCAGCGGCCCCGGCCCAGATACGCAGTATTTT,CASGPGPDTQYF
TRBD2,TRBJ2-7,.,TRBV15,TGTGCCACCAGCAGAGTACTAGCGGGAGACGAGCAGTACTTC,CATSRVLAGDEQYF
TRBD2,TRBJ2-5,.,TRBV12-3/TRBV12-4,TGTGCCAGCAGTTTAGTAGCACTAGCGGGAGAGACCCAGTACTTC,CASSLVALAGETQYF
.,TRBJ2-1,.,TRBV5-1,TGCGCCAGCAGTTTCTCAGGGGAGAATGAGCAGTTCTTC,CASSFSGENEQFF